Listed here are 14 T cell receptor beta chains from one sample, sequenced in a study of blood T cell repertoires in COVID-19. Assay used: immunoSEQ multiplex PCR; TCRdb lists only in-frame clones, some missing. Here the sample spans about 210,000 clones, 65% to 90% being singletons. Input material: peripheral blood. All receptors derive from a woman aged 70-85 years with COVID-19, enrolled during active disease.

The sample holds a few counts of this clone. This chain joins TRBV11-2 and TRBJ2-7; TRBD1 matches at 7 bases. The V gene end was trimmed by 4 bases and the J gene end by 2 bases; junction bases not matched to a gene: 2. The CDR3 extends over 13 amino acids. CDR1 and CDR2 from the germline V gene are SGHAT and FQNNGV. The CDR3 region is CASSSQGPYEQYF. DNA of the CDR3: TGTGCCAGCAGCTCACAGGGGCCCTACGAGCAGTACTTC.

This clone has just a few counts. V is TRBV11-2 and J is TRBJ1-6; D call uncertain. Germline-derived CDR1 and CDR2 are SGHAT and FQNNGV. This CDR3 has 14 residues. V lost 4 bases and J lost 5, with 9 bases in between. CDR3 sequence reads: CASSYRPNNSPLHF. The CDR3 DNA reads TGTGCCAGCAGCTACCGTCCTAATAATTCACCCCTCCACTTT.

This chain uses TRBV30 with TRBJ1-4; 10 nucleotides align to TRBD1. The CDR3 is made up of 14 amino acids. The J segment lost 6 bases and the V segment lost 3 bases, leaving 4 bases of the junction unmatched. The germline V gene has CDR1 GTSNPN and CDR2 SVGIG (reference sequence). CDR3 sequence: CAWSWTGGDEKLFF. The CDR3 nucleotides are TGTGCCTGGAGCTGGACAGGGGGGGATGAAAAACTGTTTTTT.

The chain carries TRBV2 and TRBJ2-6; 7 bases are shared with TRBD1. After removal of 7 bases from V and 2 bases from J, the junction contained 8 bases not matched to a gene. Germline V gene data show CDR1 as SNHLY and CDR2 as FYNNEI. CDR3 size: 16 residues. CDR3 sequence (DNA): TGTGCCAGCAAAGACAGGGTTTGGGCTGGGGCCAACGTCCTGACTTTC. Its protein is CASKDRVWAGANVLTF.

This chain links TRBV15 with TRBJ2-1; D perhaps matches TRBD2 (5 bases). The ends were cut back, 0 bases at V and 10 bases at J, with 10 bases in the middle. CDR3 length: 13 amino acids. Germline CDR1 and CDR2: LNHNV and YYDKDF (reference sequence). The DNA for the CDR3 is TGTGCCACCAGCAGAGAAGGGAGAACCGAGCAGTTCTTC. Its translation is CATSREGRTEQFF.

V and J are TRBV3-1 (or the pseudogene TRBV3-2) and TRBJ2-5, with 10 bases identical to TRBD2. The CDR3 runs to 15 residues. Germline-derived CDR1 and CDR2 are LGHDT and YNNKEL (reference sequence). V lost 4 bases to trimming and J lost 4 bases; unmatched junction nucleotides: 6. CDR3 sequence (DNA): TGTGCCAGCAGCCCTCAGGTAGCGGGGGGAGAGACCCAGTACTTC. Its protein is CASSPQVAGGETQYF.

The chain joins TRBV19 to TRBJ1-6; D is unclear. The V gene lost 5 bases and the J gene lost 0 bases, with 11 bases spanning the gap. Germline V CDR1 and CDR2: LNHDA, SQIVND (reference sequence). This CDR3 is built from 16 residues. The CDR3, as DNA: TGTGCCAGTAGTGAATCATGGAGCTCCTATAATTCACCCCTCCACTTT. Translating it yields CASSESWSSYNSPLHF. The complete variable domain, with remaining parts taken from reference TRBV19 and TRBJ1-6, reads DGGITQSPKYLFRKEGQNVTLSCEQNLNHDAMYWYRQDPGQGLRLIYYSQIVNDFQKGDIAEGYSVSREKKESFPLTVTSAQKNPTAFYLCASSESWSSYNSPLHFGNGTRLTVT.

This chain links TRBV3-1 (or the pseudogene TRBV3-2) with TRBJ2-1; 8 bases are shared with TRBD1. Germline CDR1 reads LGHDT; CDR2 reads YNNKEL (reference sequence). Losses at the gene ends were 1 base for V and 12 bases for J; bases not matched to a gene: 2. This CDR3 has 12 residues. CDR3 DNA: TGTGCCAGCAGCCAAGGAGGACAGGGGCAGTTCTTC. Residues: CASSQGGQGQFF.

This chain uses TRBV6-5 with TRBJ1-6, with D hard to call. The CDR3 length is 15 residues. V lost 6 bases and J lost 5, with 14 bases in between. The V gene's germline CDR1 is MNHEY and CDR2 SVGAGI. The CDR3 region is CASRLMKADNSPLHF. The CDR3 coding sequence is TGTGCCAGCAGGTTGATGAAGGCGGATAATTCACCCCTCCACTTT.

The chain is built from TRBV6-5 and TRBJ1-2, with D uncertain. From germline, CDR1 is MNHEY and CDR2 SVGAGI. Trimming stripped 6 bases from V and 3 bases from J, with 17 bases between. The CDR3 runs to 15 residues. DNA of the CDR3: TGTGCCAGCAGGGGTCTATCGGCGAGGTACTATGGCTACACCTTC. As protein: CASRGLSARYYGYTF.

This sequence joins TRBV27 and TRBJ1-1; tentatively, D is TRBD1 (5 bases). Germline CDR1 and CDR2: MNHEY and SMNVEV (reference sequence). The CDR3 runs 13 residues. Trimming took off 9 bases at V and 4 bases at J, with 15 bases between the two ends. CDR3 DNA: TGTGCCAGTCAGTTCCGGGGGGGCACTGAAGCTTTCTTT. Translated: CASQFRGGTEAFF.

The V gene is TRBV29-1, the J gene TRBJ2-2; weak D call: TRBD1 (5 bases). V lost 6 bases to trimming and J lost 0 bases, with 11 bases between them. Germline assignment: CDR1 SQVTM and CDR2 ANQGSEA. The CDR3 has 14 amino acids. This chain's CDR3 is CSVKQVANTGELFF. In DNA, the CDR3 is TGCAGCGTCAAACAGGTAGCGAACACCGGGGAGCTGTTTTTT.

The chain joins TRBV7-9 to TRBJ1-2; a weak D match, TRBD1 (5 bases). Germline values: CDR1 SEHNR, CDR2 FQNEAQ (reference sequence). CDR3 length: 13 residues. V was cut by 1 base and J by 4 bases, with 7 bases left in between. The CDR3 sequence: CASSLEQAYGYTF. The CDR3 DNA follows: TGTGCCAGCAGCTTAGAACAGGCCTATGGCTACACCTTC.

The chain carries TRBV10-3 and TRBJ2-2; 7 nucleotides align to TRBD1. The CDR3 extends over 14 amino acids. V shed 10 bases and J 0 bases; nucleotides not matched to a gene: 5. Germline CDR1 and CDR2: ENHRY and SYGVKD. CDR3 in amino acids: CATGTVPNTGELFF. Written as DNA, the CDR3 is TGTGCCACCGGGACAGTGCCGAACACCGGGGAGCTGTTTTTT.